These 21 T cell receptor beta chains came from one sample sequenced in a study of identical twins. TCRdb passed the 5' RACE reads through MiXCR, listing each CDR3 protein once. The table has 350,000 to 450,000 distinct CDR3 sequences, under 20% seen once. The sequencing input was naive T cells sorted from blood. The receptors were sampled from a man aged 45 to 65 in good health.

This clonotype appeared a few times. V is TRBV7-2 and J is TRBJ2-2; the match to TRBD1 covers 8 bases. From germline, CDR1 is SGHTA and CDR2 FQGNSA. CDR3 length: 16 residues. The V and J ends lost 2 bases and 4 bases, in that order; junction bases with no gene match: 6. The CDR3: CASSLIAGGITGELFF. CDR3 in DNA: TGTGCCAGCAGCTTAATCGCAGGGGGCATCACCGGGGAGCTGTTTTTT.

The chain carries TRBV6-2 or TRBV6-3 and TRBJ1-5, with 7 positions matching TRBD1. The V gene end was trimmed by 6 bases and the J gene end by 5 bases; junction bases not matched to a gene: 7. Germline lookup yields CDR1 MNHEY and CDR2 SVGEGT. The CDR3 consists of 14 residues. The chain's CDR3 is CASRSGTDYQPQHF. CDR3 in DNA: TGTGCCAGCAGGTCCGGGACAGATTATCAGCCCCAGCATTTT.

This clonotype was seen more than once but under ten times. The CDR3 here is CSARGSGGYSGELFF. As DNA, the CDR3 is TGCAGTGCTAGAGGTTCCGGAGGATATAGCGGGGAGCTGTTTTTT. The J gene is TRBJ2-2, the V gene TRBV20-1, with D perhaps TRBD2 (5 bases). This CDR3 has 15 residues. V lost 1 base, J lost 7 bases, and 16 bases lay in between. Per germline, CDR1 DFQATT and CDR2 SNEGSKA (reference sequence).

This chain joins TRBV4-3 and TRBJ1-1; tentative D call: TRBD1 (5 bases). V was clipped by 0 bases and J by 5 bases, with 13 bases between them. Germline V CDR1 and CDR2: LGHNA, YSLEER. The length of the CDR3 is 15 residues. CDR3 residues: CASSQDSQGRTEAFF. In DNA, the CDR3 is TGCGCCAGCAGCCAAGATTCCCAGGGAAGGACTGAAGCTTTCTTT.

This clonotype was recorded a few times. The chain is built from TRBV20-1 and TRBJ1-6; maybe TRBD1 (6 bases). The CDR3 sequence is 16 residues long. The V end was cut by 0 bases, the J end by 2 bases, with 11 bases between. Germline assignment: CDR1 DFQATT and CDR2 SNEGSKA (reference sequence). The CDR3 sequence is CSAREKQGPYNSPLHF. In DNA form, the CDR3 reads TGCAGTGCTAGAGAAAAACAGGGCCCCTATAATTCACCCCTCCACTTT.

There are a few counts of this clonotype. The V gene is TRBV20-1, the J gene TRBJ2-6; D is uncertain. Trimming cost V 3 bases and J 0 bases, with 3 bases left between them. The CDR3 runs 13 residues. Per the germline V gene, CDR1 is DFQATT and CDR2 is SNEGSKA (reference sequence). CDR3 amino acids: CSASSSGANVLTF. DNA for the CDR3: TGCAGTGCTAGTAGCTCTGGGGCCAACGTCCTGACTTTC.

J is TRBJ2-3 and V is TRBV4-2; 16 nucleotides agree with TRBD2. This CDR3 region has 21 residues. Germline V gene sequence: CDR1 LGHNA, CDR2 YNFKEQ. Trimming cost V 3 bases and J 4 bases; bases outside gene matches: 16. CDR3 protein: CASSHSTVGTSGRALPDTQYF. The CDR3 bases are TGTGCCAGCAGCCACAGCACCGTCGGGACTAGCGGGAGGGCCCTCCCAGATACGCAGTATTTT.

This clonotype has only a few counts. The V gene is TRBV28, the J gene TRBJ2-1; 7 nucleotides agree with TRBD2. Trimming removed 4 bases from V and 0 bases from J; junction bases left unmatched: 6. Germline loops: CDR1 MDHEN, CDR2 SYDVKM. The CDR3 length is 16 residues. CDR3 sequence reads: CASSSLAISSYNEQFF. The CDR3 nucleotides are TGTGCCAGCAGTTCACTAGCGATTAGCTCCTACAATGAGCAGTTCTTC.

In its sample, this clonotype was seen a few times. V and J are TRBV3-1 and TRBJ1-6; D is uncertain. There are 14 residues in the CDR3. Germline values: CDR1 LGHDT, CDR2 YNNKEL (reference sequence). Trimming shortened V by 3 bases and J by 5 bases, and 8 bases separated the two germline ends. CDR3 in amino acids: CASSQNPDNSPLHF. CDR3 coding DNA: TGTGCCAGCAGCCAGAATCCGGATAATTCACCCCTCCACTTT.

This clonotype showed up just a few times. The chain recombines TRBV9 with TRBJ1-1, with unresolved D. CDR1 is SGDLS, CDR2 YYNGEE, per germline. The CDR3 has 14 amino acids. V gave up 4 bases and J gave up 4 bases, with 14 bases separating them. CDR3 protein: CASSPDTEGTEAFF. The CDR3 nucleotides read TGTGCCAGCAGCCCTGACACGGAGGGCACTGAAGCTTTCTTT. The full variable domain, with the rest looked up from reference TRBV9 and TRBJ1-1, is DSGVTQTPKHLITATGQRVTLRCSPRSGDLSVYWYQQSLDQGLQFLIQYYNGEERAKGNILERFSAQQFPDLHSELNLSSLELGDSALYFCASSPDTEGTEAFFGQGTRLTVV.

The chain employs TRBV5-6 and TRBJ2-3; 7 bases line up with TRBD2. CDR1 is SGHDT, CDR2 YYEEEE, per germline. V lost 6 bases to trimming and J lost 4 bases; unmatched junction nucleotides: 5. This CDR3 has 13 amino acids. The CDR3 DNA reads TGTGCCAGCATCTGGGGGGGTTCAGATACGCAGTATTTT. This sequence encodes CASIWGGSDTQYF.

The rearrangement joins TRBV9 to TRBJ2-6; D is unresolved. Germline V gene lookup returns CDR1 SGDLS and CDR2 YYNGEE. There are 18 residues in the CDR3. V was trimmed by 1 base and J by 0 bases, leaving 14 bases between them. CDR3 protein: CASSVSGRSDSGANVLTF. CDR3 coding DNA: TGTGCCAGCAGCGTAAGTGGCAGGTCAGACTCTGGGGCCAACGTCCTGACTTTC. Full variable domain (missing parts from reference TRBV9 and TRBJ2-6): DSGVTQTPKHLITATGQRVTLRCSPRSGDLSVYWYQQSLDQGLQFLIQYYNGEERAKGNILERFSAQQFPDLHSELNLSSLELGDSALYFCASSVSGRSDSGANVLTFGAGSRLTVL.

J is TRBJ2-4 and V is TRBV11-2; D is ambiguous. This CDR3 spans 18 amino acids. Per the germline V gene, CDR1 is SGHAT and CDR2 is FQNNGV. The V end was cut by 5 bases, the J end by 1 base, with 21 bases between. The CDR3 sequence: CASSQRTPGALAKNIQYF. CDR3 coding DNA: TGTGCCAGCAGCCAACGGACGCCGGGTGCGCTGGCCAAAAACATTCAGTACTTC.

The sample holds many counts of this clonotype. The rearrangement uses TRBV20-1 and TRBJ1-2, with 8 bases lining up with TRBD1. CDR1 is DFQATT and CDR2 is SNEGSKA in the germline V gene (reference sequence). CDR3 length: 12 residues. CDR3 nucleotides: TGCACTTATCGGACAGGGTTCGACGGCTACACCTTC. Translation gives CTYRTGFDGYTF.

The V gene is TRBV13, the J gene TRBJ2-4; TRBD2 matches at 10 bases. The CDR3 runs 19 residues. Germline trimming cut 1 base from V and 7 bases from J; bases unmatched to any gene: 16. Germline V gene data show CDR1 as PRHDT and CDR2 as FYEKMQ (reference sequence). CDR3 sequence reads: CASSLVLGVLAGDLNIQYF. The CDR3 bases are TGTGCCAGCAGCTTAGTCTTAGGCGTTCTAGCGGGGGATTTGAACATTCAGTACTTC.

In this sample, this clonotype turned up a few times. V is TRBV27 and J is TRBJ2-3; D remains ambiguous. CDR3 length: 14 amino acids. V was cut by 2 bases and J by 4 bases, with 10 bases left in between. Germline assignment: CDR1 MNHEY and CDR2 SMNVEV (reference sequence). CDR3 amino acids: CASSLHGRPDTQYF. Written as DNA, the CDR3 is TGTGCCAGCAGTTTACACGGGCGGCCAGATACGCAGTATTTT.

The sample holds many counts of this clonotype. The rearrangement joins TRBV20-1 to TRBJ1-1; D may be TRBD1 (5 bases). The V end lost 6 bases, the J end lost 0 bases, and 20 bases lay between the germline ends. CDR3 size: 16 residues. Germline V lookup: CDR1 DFQATT, CDR2 SNEGSKA (reference sequence). CDR3 nucleotide sequence: TGCAGTGCCGTTCTTTGGGGGGAAGGGATGAACACTGAAGCTTTCTTT. It specifies CSAVLWGEGMNTEAFF.

The chain recombines TRBV20-1 with TRBJ1-3; no firm D call. Deletions cut 0 bases from V and 4 bases from J, with 7 bases between. The CDR3 sequence is 13 residues long. Per the germline V gene, CDR1 is DFQATT and CDR2 is SNEGSKA (reference sequence). CDR3 protein: CSAREFGGNTIYF. For the CDR3, the DNA is TGCAGTGCTAGAGAGTTCGGAGGAAACACCATATATTTT.

This clonotype was seen a handful of times. This chain joins TRBV19 and TRBJ2-1; TRBD2 aligns across 13 bases. The CDR3 runs 13 residues. Trimming took 8 bases from V and 11 from J; bases not matched to a gene: 6. Germline V CDR1 and CDR2: LNHDA, SQIVND (reference sequence). The CDR3 region is CASGTSGTRKQFF. CDR3 in DNA: TGTGCCAGTGGGACTAGCGGGACCCGTAAGCAGTTCTTC. The variable domain in full, with the rest retrieved from reference TRBV19 and TRBJ2-1, is DGGITQSPKYLFRKEGQNVTLSCEQNLNHDAMYWYRQDPGQGLRLIYYSQIVNDFQKGDIAEGYSVSREKKESFPLTVTSAQKNPTAFYLCASGTSGTRKQFFGPGTRLTVL.

This clonotype was seen repeatedly, ten times or more. V usage is TRBV6-5 and J usage is TRBJ1-5; 7 bases match TRBD1. Germline V gene lookup returns CDR1 MNHEY and CDR2 SVGAGI. This CDR3 is 18 amino acids long. V was pared by 2 bases and J by 6 bases, with 16 bases of the junction left unmatched. The CDR3 loop reads CASSYLSLVEQGGQPQHF. The CDR3 DNA follows: TGTGCCAGCAGTTACCTTTCTTTAGTGGAGCAGGGGGGTCAGCCCCAGCATTTT.

This clonotype appeared many times. The chain carries TRBV2 and TRBJ2-1; unclear D gene. This CDR3 has 13 residues. Looked up from germline, CDR1 is SNHLY and CDR2 is FYNNEI. The V end was cut by 7 bases, the J end by 8 bases, with 15 bases between. The CDR3 DNA follows: TGTGCCAGCAAAACGGATCCCTCGGATGAGCAGTTCTTC. It is translated as CASKTDPSDEQFF.